The 19 T cell receptor beta chains below come from one sample, sequenced in a study of blood T cell repertoires in COVID-19. The data were produced by immunoSEQ multiplex PCR, yet TCRdb's version contains in-frame clones alone and is incomplete. The profile shows 55,000 to 75,000 clones, 70% to 80% of them singletons. Sequenced input: peripheral blood. All receptors derive from a man between 60 and 75 years old with acute or convalescent COVID-19.

The chain couples TRBV6-5 to TRBJ1-2, with TRBD1 matching over 8 bases. Germline CDR1 MNHEY, CDR2 SVGAGI. The CDR3 totals 15 residues. The V segment lost 6 bases and the J segment 3 bases; nucleotides outside the gene matches: 9. In nucleotides, the CDR3 is TGTGCCAGCAGCTTCGACAGGGGATCTCACTATGGCTACACCTTC. Amino acid sequence: CASSFDRGSHYGYTF.

The V gene is TRBV3-1 (or the pseudogene TRBV3-2), the J gene TRBJ2-3; D may be TRBD1 (5 bases). V was cut by 3 bases and J by 0 bases, with 10 bases left in between. The CDR3 runs 15 residues. Germline-derived CDR1 and CDR2 are LGHDT and YNNKEL (reference sequence). The CDR3 bases are TGTGCCAGCAGCCACCCCCCAGGGAGCACAGATACGCAGTATTTT. Translation: CASSHPPGSTDTQYF.

This sequence joins TRBV5-1 and TRBJ2-3; TRBD2 agrees at 8 bases. CDR3 size: 14 residues. CDR1 is SGHRS, CDR2 YFSETQ, per germline. J lost 3 bases, V lost 0 bases, and 0 bases had no gene match. DNA of the CDR3: TGCGCCAGCAGCTTGGGCGGGAGGACAGATACGCAGTATTTT. Translating it yields CASSLGGRTDTQYF.

This chain uses TRBV18 with TRBJ1-4; tentatively, D is TRBD1 (5 bases). V was trimmed by 0 bases and J by 7 bases, leaving 12 bases between them. This CDR3 spans 15 amino acids. The germline gives CDR1 KGHSH, CDR2 LQKENI. CDR3 sequence: CASSPPTTGSEKLFF. In DNA, the CDR3 is TGTGCCAGCTCACCACCTACTACAGGTTCTGAAAAACTGTTTTTT.

The V gene is TRBV29-1, the J gene TRBJ2-5; no definite D call. CDR1 is SQVTM and CDR2 is ANQGSEA in the germline V gene. The germline V and J ends were trimmed by 6 bases and 1 base, with 15 bases remaining between them. The CDR3 length is 14 residues. The CDR3 spells CSVRSGSVQETQYF. CDR3 sequence (DNA): TGCAGCGTCCGGTCAGGCTCGGTCCAAGAGACCCAGTACTTC.

The chain combines TRBV6-5 with TRBJ2-5; 8 bases align to TRBD2. The CDR3 length is 15 residues. Germline V CDR1 and CDR2: MNHEY, SVGAGI. V was pared by 5 bases and J by 5 bases, with 10 bases of the junction left unmatched. CDR3 residues: CASSRQPGLGETQYF. The CDR3, as DNA: TGTGCCAGCAGTCGTCAACCGGGACTAGGGGAGACCCAGTACTTC.

This clone was seen just once. The chain joins TRBV18 to TRBJ2-7; 10 nucleotides line up with TRBD2. CDR1 and CDR2 from the germline V gene are KGHSH and LQKENI. Germline trimming cut 1 base from V and 7 bases from J; bases unmatched to any gene: 7. The CDR3 consists of 15 residues. This chain's CDR3 is CASSPLSSGSGEQYF. CDR3 DNA: TGTGCCAGCTCACCACTCTCTAGCGGGAGTGGTGAGCAGTACTTC.

The chain recombines TRBV2 with TRBJ1-1; 9 nucleotides line up with TRBD1. Germline trimming cut 6 bases from V and 5 bases from J; bases unmatched to any gene: 7. This CDR3 has 14 amino acids. Germline assignment: CDR1 SNHLY and CDR2 FYNNEI. This CDR3 is CASSQQGAGTEAFF. For the CDR3, the DNA is TGTGCCAGCAGCCAACAGGGGGCCGGTACTGAAGCTTTCTTT.

This chain links TRBV18 with TRBJ1-1, with TRBD1 matching 10 bases. Germline CDR1 KGHSH, CDR2 LQKENI. V dropped 6 bases and J dropped 5; count of bases not matched to a gene: 6. The CDR3 loop spans 14 amino acids. The CDR3 nucleotides are TGTGCCAGCTCTCAGGGACAGGGGCGGACTGAAGCTTTCTTT. Its protein is CASSQGQGRTEAFF.

Of note for this clone: The same CDR3 arises from other DNA sequences in this sample as well. The chain couples TRBV6-1 to TRBJ2-3, with 8 bases identical to TRBD1. V dropped 2 bases and J dropped 5; count of bases not matched to a gene: 3. CDR1 MNHNS and CDR2 SASEGT come from the germline V gene. The CDR3 length is 14 residues. The CDR3 region has the DNA TGTGCCAGCAGTGAACAGGGGGCAGGAGATACGCAGTATTTT. As protein: CASSEQGAGDTQYF.

The rearrangement links TRBV7-2 to TRBJ2-5, with 10 bases matching TRBD2. With V trimmed by 5 bases and J by 5 bases, 5 bases remained unmatched. This CDR3 spans 14 amino acids. Germline-derived CDR1 and CDR2 are SGHTA and FQGNSA. The CDR3 region has the DNA TGTGCCAGCAGCCGTAGCGGGGGGTTGGAGACCCAGTACTTC. The encoded protein is CASSRSGGLETQYF.

The CDR3 reads CASSRTSGRAIGTIYEQYF. The CDR3 DNA reads TGTGCCAGCAGTCGGACTAGCGGGAGGGCCATCGGTACTATCTACGAGCAGTACTTC. The V and J genes are TRBV2 and TRBJ2-7, with 15 bases aligning to TRBD2. From germline, CDR1 is SNHLY and CDR2 FYNNEI. The CDR3 is 19 amino acids. The ends lost 5 bases at V and 3 bases at J; junction bases unmatched: 14.

The rearrangement links TRBV5-1 to TRBJ2-3; D is possibly TRBD1 (5 bases). V was pared by 0 bases and J by 0 bases, with 8 bases between. Germline V gene sequence: CDR1 SGHRS, CDR2 YFSETQ. This CDR3 spans 15 amino acids. CDR3 region: CASSLGGGSTDTQYF. Written as DNA, the CDR3 is TGCGCCAGCAGCTTGGGGGGCGGTAGCACAGATACGCAGTATTTT. The variable domain in full, with the rest retrieved from reference TRBV5-1 and TRBJ2-3, is KAGVTQTPRYLIKTRGQQVTLSCSPISGHRSVSWYQQTPGQGLQFLFEYFSETQRNKGNFPGRFSGRQFSNSRSEMNVSTLELGDSALYLCASSLGGGSTDTQYFGPGTRLTVL.

The rearrangement joins TRBV27 to TRBJ1-2; 8 nucleotides line up with TRBD1. With 4 bases clipped from V and 8 bases from J, the junction kept 21 bases outside the gene matches. There are 18 residues in the CDR3. Germline V gives CDR1 MNHEY, CDR2 SMNVEV (reference sequence). In DNA form, the CDR3 reads TGTGCCAGCAGTTCCCTCCGAAACCCGGGACAGGAGGGAGGAGGCTACACCTTC. Amino acids: CASSSLRNPGQEGGGYTF.

The V gene is TRBV25-1, the J gene TRBJ2-1, with TRBD2 matching 11 bases. The CDR3 contains 14 residues. The V and J ends lost 6 bases and 7 bases, in that order; junction bases with no gene match: 5. Per germline, CDR1 MGHDK and CDR2 SYGVNS. The CDR3 nucleotides are TGTGCCAGCAGCACTAGCGGGAGTAAGAATGAGCAGTTCTTC. Protein: CASSTSGSKNEQFF.

This clone was recorded once. This sequence joins TRBV19 and TRBJ1-5; 7 nucleotides match TRBD1. This CDR3 has 17 residues. Germline lookup yields CDR1 LNHDA and CDR2 SQIVND (reference sequence). Trimming took 4 bases from V and 2 from J; bases not matched to a gene: 11. CDR3 residues: CASSSLPQGLGNQPQHF. CDR3 coding DNA: TGTGCCAGTAGTAGCCTCCCACAGGGGTTGGGCAATCAGCCCCAGCATTTT.

This clone has only a few counts. The chain uses TRBV11-2 and TRBJ1-5; a weak D match, TRBD1 (5 bases). The V gene lost 4 bases and the J gene lost 7 bases, with 17 bases spanning the gap. This CDR3 has 15 amino acids. Germline CDR1 reads SGHAT; CDR2 reads FQNNGV. In DNA form, the CDR3 reads TGTGCCAGCAGCTCGCGGAGTGGGGCCAACCAGCCCCAGCATTTT. Its translation: CASSSRSGANQPQHF.

The J gene is TRBJ2-7, the V gene TRBV7-9, with 8 bases matching TRBD2. This CDR3 has 14 residues. The germline V gene encodes CDR1 SEHNR and CDR2 FQNEAQ (reference sequence). The trim removed 4 bases at V and 2 bases at J, leaving 4 bases unmatched. The CDR3 protein is CASSYLAGAYEQYF. The CDR3, as DNA: TGTGCCAGCAGCTATCTAGCGGGCGCCTACGAGCAGTACTTC.

The chain carries TRBV7-3 and TRBJ1-1; the D is unclear. Germline assignment: CDR1 SGHTA and CDR2 FQGTGA. Trimming stripped 2 bases from V and 0 bases from J, with 13 bases between. The CDR3 loop spans 16 amino acids. CDR3 region: CASSLEGGIMNTEAFF. Here the CDR3 DNA reads TGTGCCAGCAGCTTAGAGGGTGGGATCATGAACACTGAAGCTTTCTTT.